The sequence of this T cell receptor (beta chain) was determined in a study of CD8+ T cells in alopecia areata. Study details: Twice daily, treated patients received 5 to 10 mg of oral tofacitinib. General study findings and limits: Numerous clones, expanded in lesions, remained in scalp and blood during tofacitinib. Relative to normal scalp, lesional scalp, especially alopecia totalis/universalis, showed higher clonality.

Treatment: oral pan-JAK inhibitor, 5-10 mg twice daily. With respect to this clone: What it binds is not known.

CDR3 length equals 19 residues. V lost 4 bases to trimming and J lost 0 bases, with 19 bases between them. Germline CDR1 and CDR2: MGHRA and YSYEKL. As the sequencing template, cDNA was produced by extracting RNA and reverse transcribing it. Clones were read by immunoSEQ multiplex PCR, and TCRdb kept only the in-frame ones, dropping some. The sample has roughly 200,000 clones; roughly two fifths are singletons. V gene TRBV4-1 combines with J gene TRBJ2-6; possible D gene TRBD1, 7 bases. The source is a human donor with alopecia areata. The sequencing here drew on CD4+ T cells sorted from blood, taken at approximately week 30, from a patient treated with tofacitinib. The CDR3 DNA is TGCGCCAGCAGCCTCGCGTTCAGGGGGGCTCTCTCTGGGGCCAACGTCCTGACTTTC. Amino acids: CASSLAFRGALSGANVLTF.